This TCR beta chain appears in the sequencing data of a study of regulatory dendritic cells for organ transplantation. A word on this clone: Antigen: not known.

Only in-frame clones appear in the TCRdb table, and some are missing; sequencing was by immunoSEQ multiplex PCR. The table records about 20,000 clones, over 75% of them present only once. Study results and caveats: The most alloreactive TCR clonotypes were found in resting memory CD8+ cells. Naive CD4+ and CD8+ repertoires were highly diverse; memory CD8+ was most oligoclonal. Memory CD8+ clonal expansion seemed more limited with regulatory than mature dendritic cells.

The CDR3 runs 15 residues. V lost 0 bases and J lost 4; bases outside the gene matches: 5. CDR1 and CDR2 from the germline V gene are SGHAT and FQNNGV. Sorted T cells were CFSE-labeled and cultured more than 4 days with allogeneic regulatory or mature dendritic cells at 1:10. This clonotype was sampled from a human donor in good health. The sample consisted of naive CD4+ T cells from blood cultured with regulatory dendritic cells. Subset described: CD45RA+ naive T cells. The genes are TRBV11-2 and TRBJ1-2; 7 bases line up with TRBD1. The CDR3 DNA reads as TGTGCCAGCAGCTTAGATATGGGACAGATCTATGGCTACACCTTC. Amino acid sequence: CASSLDMGQIYGYTF. The variable domain in full, with the rest retrieved from reference TRBV11-2 and TRBJ1-2, is EAGVAQSPRYKIIEKRQSVAFWCNPISGHATLYWYQQILGQGPKLLIQFQNNGVVDDSQLPKDRFSAERLKGVDSTLKIQPAKLEDSAVYLCASSLDMGQIYGYTFGSGTRLTVV.